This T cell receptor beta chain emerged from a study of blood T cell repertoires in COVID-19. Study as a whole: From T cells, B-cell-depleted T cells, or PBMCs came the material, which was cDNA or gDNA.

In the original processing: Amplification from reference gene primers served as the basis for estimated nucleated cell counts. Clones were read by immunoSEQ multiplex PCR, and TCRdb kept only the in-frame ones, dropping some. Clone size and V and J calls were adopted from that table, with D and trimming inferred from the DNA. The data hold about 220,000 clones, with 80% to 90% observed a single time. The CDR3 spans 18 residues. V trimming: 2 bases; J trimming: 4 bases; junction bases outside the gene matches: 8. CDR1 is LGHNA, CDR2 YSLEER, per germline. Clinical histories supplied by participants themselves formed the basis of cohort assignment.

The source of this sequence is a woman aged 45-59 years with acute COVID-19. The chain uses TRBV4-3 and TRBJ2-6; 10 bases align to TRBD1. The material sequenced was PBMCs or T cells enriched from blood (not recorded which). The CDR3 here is CASSQTGQGRAGANVLTF. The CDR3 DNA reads TGCGCCAGCAGCCAAACGGGACAGGGGAGGGCAGGGGCCAACGTCCTGACTTTC.